This entry concerns a single T cell receptor (beta chain). As yet, its antigen is unknown. The data are from a study of cytomegalovirus exposure and HLA in healthy donors. At the level of the study: Across about 400 genotyped donors, roughly 80% landed in the Caucasian-associated ancestry cluster. Study-level findings and limits: Most CMV-associated TCR beta chains appeared HLA-restricted in a later analysis.

PCR amplification relied on 60 Vbeta primers (plus 13 Jbeta primers). Clones were sequenced by immunoSEQ multiplex PCR, and TCRdb holds only the in-frame ones, with some missing. The sample yields around 180,000 clones, about 84% seen once. Sequenced sample: PBMCs. This clonotype was obtained from a man younger than 35 in good health and CMV-seronegative.

The CDR3 region is CASSNSRLNTGELFF. In DNA, the CDR3 is TGTGCCAGTAGTAACTCCAGGCTGAACACCGGGGAGCTGTTTTTT. The chain carries TRBV19 and TRBJ2-2; D ambiguous. The germline V gene encodes CDR1 LNHDA and CDR2 SQIVND (reference sequence). This CDR3 has 15 amino acids. Deletions cut 4 bases from V and 1 base from J, with 10 bases between.